A selection of T cell receptor beta chains follows, all from one sample in a study of radiation and T cells in renal cell carcinoma. Clones were read by immunoSEQ multiplex PCR, and TCRdb kept only the in-frame ones, dropping some. The data contain around 94,000 clones, approximately 86% of them singletons. The sample was blood, taken from a patient whose treatment included radiotherapy and nephrectomy. The source is a man aged 50-59 years with renal cell carcinoma. CDR3s leave out the opening cysteine and the closing phenylalanine or tryptophan.

>TRBV7-9|13|TRBJ1-5
ASSFGQGGNQPQH
>TRBV28|13|TRBJ1-5
ASSLSGGDNQPQH
>TRBV7-9|15|TRBJ2-3
ASSLGLAGVVADTQY
>TRBV7-9|14|TRBJ2-7
ASSHRPGQGVYEQY
>TRBV18|12|TRBJ2-7
ASSAVDSPYEQY
>TRBV6-5|13|TRBJ2-7
ASSYLGTGPYEQY
>TRBV7-2|14|TRBJ2-2
ASSLIAGVGTGELF
>TRBV6-1|17|TRBJ2-3
ASSVRMTSGSRGTDTQY
>TRBV19|13|TRBJ2-7
ASSIDLGTTLEQY
>TRBV10-3|12|TRBJ2-1
AISGLAGVFEQF
>TRBV10-3|12|TRBJ2-2
AIKPGGPTGELF
>TRBV29-1|12|TRBJ2-7
SVGGASGTYEQY
>TRBV30|13|TRBJ2-7
AWSVQGPSPTKQY
>TRBV6-5|10|TRBJ2-7
ASSGQGDEQY
>TRBV30|14|TRBJ2-5
AWRNPVDRGWETQY
>TRBV7-7|12|TRBJ2-3
ASSLTGRGDTQY
>TRBV2|10|TRBJ1-3
ASSDRGHTIY
>TRBV7-2|13|TRBJ1-6
ASSLEGRGNSPLH
>TRBV9|16|TRBJ2-7
ASSVGDNTGTSSYEQY
>TRBV7-9|13|TRBJ1-2
ASSLGQDWSYGYT
>TRBV7-9|14|TRBJ2-1
ASSLLLTGSYNEQF
>TRBV28|9|TRBJ2-7
ASSFVDEQY
>TRBV29-1|11|TRBJ2-2
SIIAGDTGELF
>TRBV28|13|TRBJ1-1
ASEGPGPMNTEAF
>TRBV4-1|12|TRBJ2-1
ASSDPSGDNEQF
>TRBV7-9|13|TRBJ1-2
ASSGRRIANYGYT
>TRBV21-1|12|TRBJ1-3
ASSMGQGRNTIY
>TRBV28|12|TRBJ1-3
ASRQGGPGNTIY
>TRBV9|14|TRBJ1-1
ASSGHRGFQNTEAF
>TRBV4-2|13|TRBJ1-2
ASSQEGSANYGYT
>TRBV28|13|TRBJ1-4
ASSLEEGAEEKLF
>TRBV4-2|13|TRBJ1-2
ASSQEAWINYGYT
>TRBV18|11|TRBJ2-1
ASSPLADNEQF
>TRBV5-1|12|TRBJ2-5
ASSLGWQEETQY
>TRBV4-1|11|TRBJ2-3
ASSQDPGVTQY
>TRBV7-3|10|TRBJ2-3
ASSLYGDTQY
>TRBV9|11|TRBJ1-4
ASSQGPNEKLF
>TRBV5-1|13|TRBJ2-5
ASSLGTGDGETQY
>TRBV11-3|13|TRBJ2-7
ASSRLWLRTYEQY
>TRBV9|13|TRBJ2-7
ASSPSGTGAYEQY
>TRBV29-1|11|TRBJ2-3
SVRRTVTDTQY
>TRBV4-3|14|TRBJ1-4
ASSQLQGGANEKLF
>TRBV9|12|TRBJ1-1
ASSVEGQGLKAF
>TRBV18|15|TRBJ1-1
ASSPRGTGGYTTEAF
>TRBV6-1|13|TRBJ1-5
ASSVQGYSNQPQH
>TRBV4-2|12|TRBJ2-2
ASSQERRAGELF
>TRBV5-1|11|TRBJ1-5
ASSPDGKRPQH
>TRBV28|12|TRBJ2-7
ASRGAGGLPGQY
>TRBV28|13|TRBJ1-1
ASSTTGTVNTEAF
>TRBV9|17|TRBJ1-1
ASSASPRLVAGPNTEAF
>TRBV7-9|12|TRBJ2-1
ASSFRGTYNEQF